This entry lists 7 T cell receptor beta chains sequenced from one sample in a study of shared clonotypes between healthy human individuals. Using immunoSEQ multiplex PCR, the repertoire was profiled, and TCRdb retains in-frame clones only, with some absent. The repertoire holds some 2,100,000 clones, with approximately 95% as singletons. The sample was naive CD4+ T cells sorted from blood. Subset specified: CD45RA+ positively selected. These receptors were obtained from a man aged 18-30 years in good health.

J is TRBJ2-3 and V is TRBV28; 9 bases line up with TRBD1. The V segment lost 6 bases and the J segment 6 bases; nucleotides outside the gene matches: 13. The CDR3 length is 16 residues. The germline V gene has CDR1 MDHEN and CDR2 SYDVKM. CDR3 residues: CASRLGRGTGMDTQYF. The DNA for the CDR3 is TGTGCCAGCAGACTAGGTCGCGGGACAGGGATGGATACGCAGTATTTT.

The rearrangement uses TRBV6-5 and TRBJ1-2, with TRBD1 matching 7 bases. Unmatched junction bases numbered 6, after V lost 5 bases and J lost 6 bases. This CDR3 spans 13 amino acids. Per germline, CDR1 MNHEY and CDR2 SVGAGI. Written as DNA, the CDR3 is TGTGCCAGCAGTAGCAGGGGGAGGGATGGCTACACCTTC. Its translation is CASSSRGRDGYTF.

The CDR3 protein is CAWSWTGDPGAFF. In DNA form, the CDR3 reads TGTGCCTGGAGTTGGACAGGGGACCCAGGGGCTTTCTTT. V usage is TRBV30 and J usage is TRBJ1-1; 9 bases agree with TRBD1. The ends lost 2 bases at V and 11 bases at J; junction bases unmatched: 9. The CDR3 loop spans 13 amino acids. CDR1 GTSNPN and CDR2 SVGIG come from the germline V gene (reference sequence).

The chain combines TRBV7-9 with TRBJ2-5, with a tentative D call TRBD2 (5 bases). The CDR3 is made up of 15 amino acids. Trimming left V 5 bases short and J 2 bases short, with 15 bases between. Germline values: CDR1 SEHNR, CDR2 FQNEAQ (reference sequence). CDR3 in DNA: TGTGCCAGCAGCCCACTGGACTCGGGGCAAGAGACCCAGTACTTC. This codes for CASSPLDSGQETQYF. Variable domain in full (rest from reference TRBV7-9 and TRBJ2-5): DTGVSQNPRHKITKRGQNVTFRCDPISEHNRLYWYRQTLGQGPEFLTYFQNEAQLEKSRLLSDRFSAERPKGSFSTLEIQRTEQGDSAMYLCASSPLDSGQETQYFGPGTRLLVL.

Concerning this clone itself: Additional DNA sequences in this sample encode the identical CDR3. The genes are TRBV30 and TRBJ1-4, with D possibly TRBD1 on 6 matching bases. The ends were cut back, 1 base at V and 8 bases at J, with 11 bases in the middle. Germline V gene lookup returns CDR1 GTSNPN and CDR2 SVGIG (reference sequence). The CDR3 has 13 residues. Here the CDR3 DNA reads TGTGCCTGGAGTGCGGGGGCAAACGAAAAACTGTTTTTT. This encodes CAWSAGANEKLFF.

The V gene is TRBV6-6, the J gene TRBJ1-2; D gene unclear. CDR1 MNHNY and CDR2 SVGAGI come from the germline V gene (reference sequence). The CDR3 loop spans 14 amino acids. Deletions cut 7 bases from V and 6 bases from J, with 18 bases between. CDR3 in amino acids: CASIPREPPNGYTF. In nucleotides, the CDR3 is TGTGCCAGCATCCCACGGGAGCCCCCCAATGGCTACACCTTC.

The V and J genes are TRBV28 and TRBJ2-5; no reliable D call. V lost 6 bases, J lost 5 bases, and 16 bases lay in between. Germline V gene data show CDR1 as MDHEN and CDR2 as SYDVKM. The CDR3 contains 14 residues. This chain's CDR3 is CASRTGSLGETQYF. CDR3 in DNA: TGTGCCAGCAGAACGGGTTCTCTCGGGGAGACCCAGTACTTC.